These 29 T cell receptor beta chains originate from one sample sequenced in a study of CD8+ T cells in alopecia areata. Sequencing templates came from extracted RNA that was reverse transcribed into cDNA. Sequenced by immunoSEQ multiplex PCR; TCRdb stores in-frame clones only, minus some. The sample holds about 100,000 clones, about 40% seen once. Indicated treatment: oral pan-JAK inhibitor, 5-10 mg twice daily. Sequencing was performed on CD8+ T cells sorted from blood, taken at week 24, from a patient treated with tofacitinib. The receptors originated from a human donor with alopecia areata.

This clone was recorded a few times. The rearrangement links TRBV29-1 to TRBJ2-3; D not certain. The germline V and J ends were trimmed by 0 bases and 0 bases, with 10 bases remaining between them. Germline CDR1 SQVTM, CDR2 ANQGSEA. CDR3 length: 15 residues. CDR3 DNA sequence: TGCAGCGTTGAAGAGAAGGCGAGGAGCACAGATACGCAGTATTTT. Its protein product is CSVEEKARSTDTQYF.

This clone showed up just a few times. The chain combines TRBV9 with TRBJ2-2; D is possibly TRBD2 (6 bases). The CDR3 is 16 amino acids. Trimming left V 4 bases short and J 5 bases short, with 18 bases between. The germline V gene has CDR1 SGDLS and CDR2 YYNGEE. CDR3 nucleotide sequence: TGTGCCAGCAGCCCTACCGCCCGAGGAGGGACCGGGGAGCTGTTTTTT. Amino acid sequence: CASSPTARGGTGELFF.

The chain links TRBV30 to TRBJ1-5; possibly TRBD1 for D (6 bases). The germline V gene encodes CDR1 GTSNPN and CDR2 SVGIG (reference sequence). This CDR3 has 14 amino acids. Here the CDR3 reads CALGSGVGNQPQHF. The CDR3 DNA reads as TGTGCGTTAGGGTCAGGGGTCGGCAATCAGCCCCAGCATTTT.

Notes on this clone: The same CDR3 also results from other DNA sequences found in this sample. The V gene is TRBV9, the J gene TRBJ2-3; the match to TRBD1 covers 8 bases. V was clipped by 2 bases and J by 0 bases; unmatched bases: 2. The CDR3 is made up of 15 amino acids. The germline gives CDR1 SGDLS, CDR2 YYNGEE. CDR3 region: CASSVTGASTDTQYF. CDR3 bases: TGTGCCAGCAGCGTGACAGGGGCTAGCACAGATACGCAGTATTTT.

The rearrangement links TRBV9 to TRBJ2-2, with unresolved D. V was shortened by 4 bases and J by 5 bases, with 18 bases between the two germline ends. This CDR3 region has 16 residues. Germline loops: CDR1 SGDLS, CDR2 YYNGEE. The CDR3 sequence is CASSPPGVSGTGELFF. CDR3 sequence (DNA): TGTGCCAGCAGCCCCCCAGGTGTTTCTGGTACCGGGGAGCTGTTTTTT. Filled out from reference TRBV9 and TRBJ2-2, the complete variable domain reads DSGVTQTPKHLITATGQRVTLRCSPRSGDLSVYWYQQSLDQGLQFLIQYYNGEERAKGNILERFSAQQFPDLHSELNLSSLELGDSALYFCASSPPGVSGTGELFFGEGSRLTVL.

There are a few counts of this clone. The rearrangement uses TRBV29-1 and TRBJ2-3; 11 bases match TRBD1. J lost 4 bases, V lost 6 bases, and 9 bases had no gene match. CDR3 length: 15 residues. Germline values: CDR1 SQVTM, CDR2 ANQGSEA. The DNA of the CDR3 is TGCAGCGTGGTAACCGGGACAGGGGGGCCAGATACGCAGTATTTT. Translated, it gives CSVVTGTGGPDTQYF.

This chain uses TRBV7-3 with TRBJ2-7; TRBD1 agrees at 8 bases. The CDR3 consists of 12 residues. The V gene's germline CDR1 is SGHTA and CDR2 FQGTGA. With 5 bases clipped from V and 7 bases from J, the junction kept 4 bases outside the gene matches. CDR3 coding DNA: TGTGCCAGCAGCCACGGACAGGGAGAGCAGTACTTC. Protein product: CASSHGQGEQYF. Looking up the rest from reference TRBV7-3 and TRBJ2-7 gives the full variable domain: GAGVSQTPSNKVTEKGKYVELRCDPISGHTALYWYRQSLGQGPEFLIYFQGTGAADDSGLPNDRFFAVRPEGSVSTLKIQRTERGDSAVYLCASSHGQGEQYFGPGTRLTVT.

J is TRBJ1-5 and V is TRBV11-2; D is ambiguous. CDR3 size: 14 residues. Germline CDR1 reads SGHAT; CDR2 reads FQNNGV. V lost 5 bases and J lost 2, with 10 bases in between. CDR3: CASSPRDGNQPQHF. DNA for the CDR3: TGTGCCAGCAGCCCCCGCGACGGCAATCAGCCCCAGCATTTT.

Only a few counts were recorded for this clone. The J gene is TRBJ1-2, the V gene TRBV29-1, with unresolved D. With 4 bases removed from V and 4 bases from J, the gap between germline ends came to 7 bases. This CDR3 is 11 amino acids long. Germline V lookup: CDR1 SQVTM, CDR2 ANQGSEA. The CDR3 DNA follows: TGCAGCGTTGCAGGCATCTATGGCTACACCTTC. It is translated as CSVAGIYGYTF.

In its sample, this clone was seen a few times. A junction end diverges from the germline sequence, so it may reflect a read error. The J gene is TRBJ2-3, the V gene TRBV7-9; D is possibly TRBD1 (6 bases). The CDR3 extends over 16 amino acids. The germline gives CDR1 SEHNR, CDR2 FQNEAQ (reference sequence). The CDR3 reads CASSKKTTGPGDTQYF. In nucleotides, the CDR3 is TGCGCCAGCAGCAAAAAAACAACAGGGCCCGGAGATACGCAGTATTTT.

The chain recombines TRBV5-1 with TRBJ2-3; a weak D match, TRBD2 (5 bases). V was clipped by 4 bases and J by 3 bases, with 21 bases between them. The CDR3 length is 17 residues. Germline CDR1 reads SGHRS; CDR2 reads YFSETQ. The CDR3 nucleotides read TGCGCCAGCAGCCCCGCCGCGGGCTGGGTCGGGACAGATACGCAGTATTTT. The encoded protein is CASSPAAGWVGTDTQYF.

This clone was picked up a small number of times. The CDR3 sequence is CASSPSPKSYEQYF. CDR3 DNA sequence: TGTGCCAGCTCACCAAGTCCCAAGTCCTACGAGCAGTACTTC. The chain combines TRBV18 with TRBJ2-7; D call uncertain. Germline lookup yields CDR1 KGHSH and CDR2 LQKENI. The CDR3 length is 14 residues. The ends were cut back, 2 bases at V and 1 base at J, with 9 bases in the middle.

The V call is TRBV25-1, the J call TRBJ2-1; D tentatively fits TRBD1 or TRBD2 (6 bases each). CDR3 length: 14 residues. CDR1 is MGHDK and CDR2 is SYGVNS in the germline V gene. V lost 4 bases and J 8 bases, leaving 15 bases between the germline ends. CDR3 loop: CASSGGLGGDEQFF. The CDR3 DNA follows: TGTGCCAGCAGTGGTGGACTGGGGGGCGATGAGCAGTTCTTC. Together with reference TRBV25-1 and TRBJ2-1, the CDR3 gives the full variable domain: EADIYQTPRYLVIGTGKKITLECSQTMGHDKMYWYQQDPGMELHLIHYSYGVNSTEKGDLSSESTVSRIRTEHFPLTLESARPSHTSQYLCASSGGLGGDEQFFGPGTRLTVL.

The chain carries TRBV28 and TRBJ1-5; D gene unclear. Per the germline V gene, CDR1 is MDHEN and CDR2 is SYDVKM. Between the trimmed V and J ends, which lost 5 bases and 3 bases, there was a span of 14 bases. The CDR3 totals 15 residues. CDR3 in DNA: TGTGCCAGCAGTGCCCCCGAGGCCACCAATCAGCCCCAGCATTTT. It is translated as CASSAPEATNQPQHF. Full variable domain (missing parts from reference TRBV28 and TRBJ1-5): DVKVTQSSRYLVKRTGEKVFLECVQDMDHENMFWYRQDPGLGLRLIYFSYDVKMKEKGDIPEGYSVSREKKERFSLILESASTNQTSMYLCASSAPEATNQPQHFGDGTRLSIL.

This clone was detected a few times. The genes are TRBV7-3 and TRBJ2-6, with D maybe TRBD2 (5 bases). The germline gives CDR1 SGHTA, CDR2 FQGTGA. This CDR3 region has 15 residues. V was cut by 3 bases and J by 4 bases, with 10 bases left in between. CDR3 sequence (DNA): TGTGCCAGCAGCTTCCGGGGTGGCGGGGCCAACGTCCTGACTTTC. It is translated as CASSFRGGGANVLTF.

The V gene is TRBV5-1, the J gene TRBJ2-4, with a weak D call TRBD1 (6 bases). Germline-derived CDR1 and CDR2 are SGHRS and YFSETQ. V lost 2 bases and J lost 0, with 15 bases in between. The CDR3 has 17 amino acids. The CDR3 bases are TGCGCCAGCAGCTTCCCGACAGGCAACCTAGCCAAAAACATTCAGTACTTC. It yields the protein CASSFPTGNLAKNIQYF. The full variable domain, rest sourced from reference TRBV5-1 and TRBJ2-4, is KAGVTQTPRYLIKTRGQQVTLSCSPISGHRSVSWYQQTPGQGLQFLFEYFSETQRNKGNFPGRFSGRQFSNSRSEMNVSTLELGDSALYLCASSFPTGNLAKNIQYFGAGTRLSVL.

This clone was counted a few times. This chain uses TRBV9 with TRBJ2-1, with 9 nucleotides matching TRBD2. The length of the CDR3 is 13 residues. The junction had 0 bases not matched to a gene; V was cut back by 4 bases and J by 4 bases. CDR1 and CDR2 from the germline V gene are SGDLS and YYNGEE. The CDR3 nucleotides read TGTGCCAGCAGCACTAGCGGGTACAATGAGCAGTTCTTC. Its protein is CASSTSGYNEQFF. Full variable domain (outside the CDR3, taken from reference TRBV9 and TRBJ2-1): DSGVTQTPKHLITATGQRVTLRCSPRSGDLSVYWYQQSLDQGLQFLIQYYNGEERAKGNILERFSAQQFPDLHSELNLSSLELGDSALYFCASSTSGYNEQFFGPGTRLTVL.

The chain recombines TRBV7-8 with TRBJ1-1, with 9 bases lining up with TRBD1. Per the germline V gene, CDR1 is SGHVS and CDR2 is FQNEAQ. Trimming cost V 6 bases and J 8 bases; bases outside gene matches: 4. CDR3 size: 12 residues. CDR3 DNA: TGTGCCAGCAGGCCTACAGGGGGCGAAGCTTTCTTT. Translation: CASRPTGGEAFF.

V and J are TRBV15 and TRBJ2-2; TRBD2 matches at 7 bases. Germline V gene data show CDR1 as LNHNV and CDR2 as YYDKDF (reference sequence). The length of the CDR3 is 16 residues. V lost 4 bases to trimming and J lost 5 bases; unmatched junction nucleotides: 10. The chain's CDR3 is CATSKGLAEKTGELFF. In DNA form, the CDR3 reads TGTGCCACCAGCAAGGGGCTAGCGGAGAAAACCGGGGAGCTGTTTTTT.

CDR3 region: CASSGSGSSYEQYF. CDR3 DNA: TGTGCCAGCAGCGGGAGCGGGAGCTCCTACGAGCAGTACTTC. The gene calls are TRBV9 and TRBJ2-7; 8 bases are shared with TRBD2. Germline trimming cut 3 bases from V and 0 bases from J; bases unmatched to any gene: 2. CDR1 is SGDLS and CDR2 is YYNGEE in the germline V gene. There are 14 residues in the CDR3.

This chain joins TRBV29-1 and TRBJ1-2; 7 nucleotides line up with TRBD1. Germline values: CDR1 SQVTM, CDR2 ANQGSEA. This CDR3 is built from 11 residues. The CDR3 loop is CTTTGDIGYTF. The CDR3 nucleotides are TGCACCACAACAGGGGATATTGGCTACACCTTC.

The chain couples TRBV4-2 to TRBJ2-7, with D possibly being TRBD2 (5 bases). V was shortened by 4 bases and J by 3 bases, with 10 bases between the two germline ends. This CDR3 is built from 13 residues. The V gene's germline CDR1 is LGHNA and CDR2 YNFKEQ. The CDR3 reads CASSPTRSYEQYF. In DNA form, the CDR3 reads TGTGCCAGCAGCCCTACTAGGAGCTACGAGCAGTACTTC.

The chain recombines TRBV5-6 with TRBJ2-4, with no clear D. This CDR3 comprises 16 residues. Germline CDR1 and CDR2: SGHDT and YYEEEE. V lost 0 bases to trimming and J lost 0 bases, with 10 bases between them. Written as DNA, the CDR3 is TGTGCCAGCAGCTTGGTCCGGGCACAAGCCAAAAACATTCAGTACTTC. It codes for CASSLVRAQAKNIQYF. The full variable domain, completed using reference TRBV5-6 and TRBJ2-4, is DAGVTQSPTHLIKTRGQQVTLRCSPKSGHDTVSWYQQALGQGPQFIFQYYEEEERQRGNFPDRFSGHQFPNYSSELNVNALLLGDSALYLCASSLVRAQAKNIQYFGAGTRLSVL.

The V call is TRBV15, the J call TRBJ2-1; 8 nucleotides match TRBD2. The CDR3 is 17 residues long. CDR1 is LNHNV, CDR2 YYDKDF, per germline (reference sequence). Trimming cost V 5 bases and J 0 bases; bases outside gene matches: 9. The DNA of the CDR3 is TGTGCCACCAGCTCCTCCGGGGGGGAGAGCTCCTACAATGAGCAGTTCTTC. It encodes CATSSSGGESSYNEQFF.

This clone was counted between two and nine times. V is TRBV5-1 and J is TRBJ2-3; D remains ambiguous. Between the trimmed V and J ends, which lost 1 base and 1 base, there was a span of 10 bases. Looked up from germline, CDR1 is SGHRS and CDR2 is YFSETQ. The CDR3 has 15 residues. CDR3 bases: TGCGCCAGCAGCTTGAGGTTCAGCGGCACAGATACGCAGTATTTT. Translating it yields CASSLRFSGTDTQYF.

This clone came up once. The chain uses TRBV28 and TRBJ2-7; D is undetermined. The CDR3 has 13 residues. V was trimmed by 6 bases and J by 3 bases, leaving 12 bases between them. CDR1 and CDR2 (germline): MDHEN, SYDVKM. As DNA, the CDR3 is TGTGCCAGCAGATCTCGCGGAATCTACGAGCAGTACTTC. Translating gives CASRSRGIYEQYF.

This clone was seen just once. The chain employs TRBV4-1 and TRBJ2-1; the D gene is possibly TRBD2 (6 bases). V was trimmed by 1 base and J by 9 bases, leaving 19 bases between them. Germline CDR1 MGHRA, CDR2 YSYEKL. This CDR3 comprises 16 residues. The CDR3 spells CASSQVRLSARGEQFF. CDR3 sequence (DNA): TGCGCCAGCAGCCAAGTGAGACTCTCCGCGCGGGGTGAGCAGTTCTTC.

This clone turned up a few times. This chain connects TRBV9 to TRBJ1-1, with a weak D call TRBD1 (5 bases). The CDR3 extends over 14 amino acids. From germline, CDR1 is SGDLS and CDR2 YYNGEE. Trimming pared 0 bases from V and 5 bases from J, leaving 11 bases between. Here the CDR3 DNA reads TGTGCCAGCAGCGTAGCGACGGGGGGGACTGAAGCTTTCTTT. Translation gives CASSVATGGTEAFF.

This clone has just one count. In nucleotides, the CDR3 is TGTGCCAGTAGTATAGTGGGCTCGAACACTGAAGCTTTCTTT. Translation: CASSIVGSNTEAFF. The rearrangement joins TRBV19 to TRBJ1-1; D gene unclear. V was clipped by 1 base and J by 1 base, with 7 bases between them. Germline V gene lookup returns CDR1 LNHDA and CDR2 SQIVND (reference sequence). The CDR3 length is 14 residues.